This T cell receptor beta chain is drawn from a study of cytomegalovirus exposure and HLA in healthy donors. Trimming took 2 bases from V and 6 from J; bases not matched to a gene: 6. This CDR3 has 14 residues. The germline V gene has CDR1 LGHNA and CDR2 YSLEER. 60 Vbeta and 13 Jbeta primers were used in PCR. Sequenced by immunoSEQ multiplex PCR; TCRdb stores in-frame clones only, minus some. The sample yields approximately 190,000 clones, around three quarters seen once. Study-wide results and limits: A later analysis found common viral pathogens apparently linked to several of the most significant clusters. Researchers catalogued about 150 TCR beta chains as cytomegalovirus-associated. The study carried out a later analysis of TCR beta sequences. It associated some 17,000 of them with specific HLA alleles at a false discovery rate of 0.05.

This clone showed up just a few times. Its antigen is undetermined. Sequenced sample: PBMCs. The chain carries TRBV4-3 and TRBJ1-2; 7 bases agree with TRBD1. This clonotype was sampled from a woman in her thirties in good health and CMV-seronegative. The CDR3 reads CASSQNRGEDGYTF. The CDR3 nucleotides are TGCGCCAGCAGCCAAAACAGGGGAGAGGATGGCTACACCTTC.